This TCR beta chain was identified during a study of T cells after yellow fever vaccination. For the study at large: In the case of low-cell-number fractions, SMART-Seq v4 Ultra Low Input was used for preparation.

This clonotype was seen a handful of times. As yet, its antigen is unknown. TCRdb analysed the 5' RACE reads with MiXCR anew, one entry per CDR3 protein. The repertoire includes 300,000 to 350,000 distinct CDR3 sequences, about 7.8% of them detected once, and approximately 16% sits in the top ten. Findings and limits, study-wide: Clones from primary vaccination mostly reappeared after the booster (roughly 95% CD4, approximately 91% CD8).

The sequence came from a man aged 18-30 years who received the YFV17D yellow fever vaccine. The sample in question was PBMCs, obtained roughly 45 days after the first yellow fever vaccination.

As DNA, the CDR3 is TGCGCCAGCAGCCAGGACAGGGAGGCTGAAGCTTTCTTT. It encodes CASSQDREAEAFF. The J gene is TRBJ1-1, the V gene TRBV4-3; TRBD1 aligns across 8 bases. Germline CDR1 is LGHNA and CDR2 is YSLEER. The CDR3 is 13 residues long. Losses at the gene ends were 3 bases for V and 6 bases for J; bases not matched to a gene: 3.